The T cell receptor (beta chain) described here comes from a study of shared clonotypes between healthy human individuals. Whole-study context: Those who served as donors were a couple of women and three men between the ages of 18 and 49. General study findings and limits: Naive subsets generally exceeded memory subsets in estimated richness.

This CDR3 contains 13 residues. Per the germline V gene, CDR1 is SNHLY and CDR2 is FYNNEI. V dropped 6 bases and J dropped 1 base, with 4 bases sitting between them. Sequenced by immunoSEQ multiplex PCR; TCRdb stores in-frame clones only, minus some. The sample holds more than 900,000 clones, around 78% seen once. Comment on this clone: Its antigen remains unknown.

The clonotype comes from a man aged 18 to 35 in good health. Some clones in this sample may be carry-over from other donors' samples. Material for sequencing was memory CD4+ T cells from PBMCs. As for subset: CD45RA-negative fraction. V gene TRBV2 combines with J gene TRBJ2-6; D is undetermined. This CDR3 is CASRESGANVLTF. The CDR3, as DNA: TGTGCCAGCAGAGAGTCTGGGGCCAACGTCCTGACTTTC.